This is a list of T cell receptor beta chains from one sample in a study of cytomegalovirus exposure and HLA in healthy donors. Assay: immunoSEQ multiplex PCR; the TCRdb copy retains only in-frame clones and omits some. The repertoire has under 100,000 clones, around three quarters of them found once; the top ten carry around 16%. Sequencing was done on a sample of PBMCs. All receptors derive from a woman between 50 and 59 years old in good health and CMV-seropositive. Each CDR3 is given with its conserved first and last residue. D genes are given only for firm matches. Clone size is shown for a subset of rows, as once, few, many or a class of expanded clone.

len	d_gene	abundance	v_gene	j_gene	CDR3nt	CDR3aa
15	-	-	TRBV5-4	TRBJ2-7	TGTGCCAGCAGCTTGGGCCAGGGGCCTACCTACGAGCAGTACTTC	CASSLGQGPTYEQYF
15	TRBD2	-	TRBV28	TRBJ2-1	TGTGCCAGCAACCTAAGCGGGAACCGACACAATGAGCAGTTCTTC	CASNLSGNRHNEQFF
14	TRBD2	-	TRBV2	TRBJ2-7	TGTGCCAGCAGTGAAGTGGGGGGGAGGGGCGAGCAGTACTTC	CASSEVGGRGEQYF
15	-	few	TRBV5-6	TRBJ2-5	TGTGCCAGCAGCTTGGCCCTCAGGGGAGCTGAGACCCAGTACTTC	CASSLALRGAETQYF
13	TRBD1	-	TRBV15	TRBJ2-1	TGTGCCACCAGCTCGGACAGGGGAGATGAGCAGTTCTTC	CATSSDRGDEQFF
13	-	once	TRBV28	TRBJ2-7	TGTGCCAGCAGTGGGGGACAAAAGTACGAGCAGTACTTC	CASSGGQKYEQYF
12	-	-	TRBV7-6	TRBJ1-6	TGTGCCAGCAGCTTAGCGGGCTCACCCCTCCACTTT	CASSLAGSPLHF
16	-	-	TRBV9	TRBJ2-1	TGTGCCAGCAGCGTAGGATGGATAGCGGCAGCCGCGGAGCAGTTCTTC	CASSVGWIAAAAEQFF
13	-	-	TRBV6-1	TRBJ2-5	TGTGCCACCTTGGGACAAGACCAAGAGACCCAGTACTTC	CATLGQDQETQYF
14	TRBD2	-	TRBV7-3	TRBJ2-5	TGTGCCAGCAGCTTACTAGCGGGAGAGGAGACCCAGTACTTC	CASSLLAGEETQYF
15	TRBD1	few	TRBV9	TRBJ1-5	TGTGCCAGCAGCGTAGGACAGGGTGGCAATCAGCCCCAGCATTTT	CASSVGQGGNQPQHF
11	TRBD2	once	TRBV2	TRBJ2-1	TGTGCCACCCTAGCGGGGGGTGAGCAGTTCTTC	CATLAGGEQFF
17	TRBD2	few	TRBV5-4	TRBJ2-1	TGTGCCAGCAGCTTGGCCACTAGACTAGCGGGAGTTAATGAGCAGTTCTTC	CASSLATRLAGVNEQFF
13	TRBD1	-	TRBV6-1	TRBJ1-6	TGTGCCACCCGGACAGGGGGAAATTCACCCCTCCACTTT	CATRTGGNSPLHF
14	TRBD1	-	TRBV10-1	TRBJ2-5	TGCGCCAGCAGTGATTCCATGACAGGGGCTACCCAGTACTTC	CASSDSMTGATQYF
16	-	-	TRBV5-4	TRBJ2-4	TGTGCCAGCAGCTTGGATGGAGGGCCCAGGAAAAACATTCAGTACTTC	CASSLDGGPRKNIQYF
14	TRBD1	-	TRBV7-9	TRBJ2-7	TGTGCCAGCAGCTTAGGGACAGGGGTCTACGAGCAGTACTTC	CASSLGTGVYEQYF
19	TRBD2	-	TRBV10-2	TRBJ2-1	TGCGCCAGCTGTCGAGAGGGACTAGCGGGAGGATGGGCGTACAATGAGCAGTTCTTC	CASCREGLAGGWAYNEQFF
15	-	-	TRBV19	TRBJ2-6	TGTGCCAGTAGTATAGGGCCAGGGGCCGCCAACGTCCTGACTTTC	CASSIGPGAANVLTF
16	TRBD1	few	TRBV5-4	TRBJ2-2	TGTGCCAGCAGCTTGGACCCAGGGGGTCATAGCGGGGAGCTGTTTTTT	CASSLDPGGHSGELFF
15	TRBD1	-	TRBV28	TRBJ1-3	TGTGCCAGCAGCCCCACAGGGGGGAAGGGAAACACCATATATTTT	CASSPTGGKGNTIYF
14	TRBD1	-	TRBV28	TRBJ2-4	TGTGCCAGCAGTTTACAGGGGGACCGGTTTTTTCGGTACTTC	CASSLQGDRFFRYF
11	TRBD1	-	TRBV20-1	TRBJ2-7	TGCAGTGCGTCACAGGGGTACGAGCAGTACTTC	CSASQGYEQYF
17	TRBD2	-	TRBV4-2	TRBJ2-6	TGTGCCAGCAATACACTAGCGGGAAGGACTGGGGCCAACGTCCTGACTTTC	CASNTLAGRTGANVLTF
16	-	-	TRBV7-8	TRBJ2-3	TGTGCCAGCAGCTTAGCCGCCTCTCCGGGGACAGATACGCAGTATTTT	CASSLAASPGTDTQYF
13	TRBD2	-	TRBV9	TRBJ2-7	TGTGCCAGCAGCCGGACGGGAGGGTACGAGCAGTACTTC	CASSRTGGYEQYF
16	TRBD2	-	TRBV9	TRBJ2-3	TGTGCCAGCAGCGCGGGCGGGAGAGGGTCCACAGATACGCAGTATTTT	CASSAGGRGSTDTQYF
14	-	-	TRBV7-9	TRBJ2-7	TGTGCCAGCAGCCCTAGGGGACTTAGGGGCGAGCAGTACTTC	CASSPRGLRGEQYF
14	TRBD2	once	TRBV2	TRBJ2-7	TGTGCCAGCAGCCGGCCAGCGGGGTCCTACGAGCAGTACTTC	CASSRPAGSYEQYF
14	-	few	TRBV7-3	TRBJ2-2	TGTGCCAGCAGCCCCTCGCGGAACACCGGGGAGCTGTTTTTT	CASSPSRNTGELFF
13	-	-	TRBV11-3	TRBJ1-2	TGTGCCAGCAGCAAAGAATCAGGGGCTGGCTACACCTTC	CASSKESGAGYTF
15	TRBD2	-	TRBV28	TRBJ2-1	TGTGCCAGCAGTGCCTTACTAGCGGGAGGGGTTGAGCAGTTCTTC	CASSALLAGGVEQFF
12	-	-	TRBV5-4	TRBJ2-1	TGTGCCAGCAGCTTGTATGCGGAAGAGCAGTTCTTC	CASSLYAEEQFF
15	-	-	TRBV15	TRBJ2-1	TGTGCCACCAGCAGTACCCGGGGGACCTACAATGAGCAGTTCTTC	CATSSTRGTYNEQFF
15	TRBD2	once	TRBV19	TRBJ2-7	TGTGCCAGTAGCCCACGGGGCGGGAGAGGCTACGAGCAGTACTTC	CASSPRGGRGYEQYF
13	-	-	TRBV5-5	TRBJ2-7	TGTGCCAGCGAAGCCCAACCTCCCAACGAGCAGTACTTC	CASEAQPPNEQYF
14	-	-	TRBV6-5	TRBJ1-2	TGTGCCAGCCAAAACCCCGGGGGGAGCTATGGCTACACCTTC	CASQNPGGSYGYTF
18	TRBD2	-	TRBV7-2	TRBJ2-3	TGTGCCAGCAGCTTAGCGAGAGCGGGACTAGCGGGAGCAGATACGCAGTACTTT	CASSLARAGLAGADTQYF
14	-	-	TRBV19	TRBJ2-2	TGTGCCAGTAGAAAGCGGCAGAACACCGGGGAGCTGTTTTTT	CASRKRQNTGELFF
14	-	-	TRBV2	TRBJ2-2	TGTGCCAGCAGCCAGGGCCGAGGCACCGGGGAGCTGTTTTTT	CASSQGRGTGELFF
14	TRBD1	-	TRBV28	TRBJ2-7	TGTGCCAGCAAAGCCGGGACAGTCTCCTACGAGCAGTACTTC	CASKAGTVSYEQYF
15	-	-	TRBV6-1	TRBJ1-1	TGTGCCAGCAGTCCCTTGAGCAAGGGGTACACTGAAGCTTTCTTT	CASSPLSKGYTEAFF
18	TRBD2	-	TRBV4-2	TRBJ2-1	TGTGCCAGCAGCCCCCACGCGGGGACTAGCGGGAAGCCCGATGAGCAGTTCTTC	CASSPHAGTSGKPDEQFF
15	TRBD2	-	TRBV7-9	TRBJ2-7	TGTGCCAGCAGCCCTAGCGGGAGGGCCCCCTACGAGCAGTACTTC	CASSPSGRAPYEQYF
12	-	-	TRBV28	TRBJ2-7	TGTGCCAGCAATCGGCAGGGCGGCGAGCAGTACTTC	CASNRQGGEQYF
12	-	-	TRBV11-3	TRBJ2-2	TGTGCCAGCAGCTTCCCGACAGGGGAGCTGTTTTTT	CASSFPTGELFF
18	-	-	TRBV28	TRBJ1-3	TGTGCCAGCAGTTCCCTGGGACTGGCGTCGCTCTCTGGAAACACCATATATTTT	CASSSLGLASLSGNTIYF
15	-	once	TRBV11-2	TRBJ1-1	TGTGCCAGCAGCTCTTACCAGGGTATGAACACTGAAGCTTTCTTT	CASSSYQGMNTEAFF
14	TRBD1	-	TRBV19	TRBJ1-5	TGTGCCAGTAGGGCCAGGGGGTCGGACCAGCCCCAGCATTTT	CASRARGSDQPQHF
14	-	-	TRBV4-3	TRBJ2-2	TGCGCCAGCAGGGGGAGGAGTAACACCGGGGAGCTGTTTTTT	CASRGRSNTGELFF